This entry lists 8 T cell receptor beta chains sequenced from one sample in a study of blood T cell repertoires in COVID-19. The method was immunoSEQ multiplex PCR; TCRdb's version includes in-frame clones alone and lacks a portion of them. The sample includes about 160,000 clones, more than 75% of them seen just once. The specimen sequenced was peripheral blood. These receptor sequences come from a man in his forties or fifties with acute or convalescent COVID-19.

The J gene is TRBJ1-1, the V gene TRBV7-9; 7 positions match TRBD1. Per germline, CDR1 SEHNR and CDR2 FQNEAQ (reference sequence). This CDR3 region has 18 residues. Germline trimming cut 5 bases from V and 0 bases from J; bases unmatched to any gene: 15. The CDR3 nucleotides read TGTGCCAGCAGCCCGTCTCCGGGACAGCAAGAACTGAACACTGAAGCTTTCTTT. It codes for CASSPSPGQQELNTEAFF.

The genes are TRBV7-8 and TRBJ1-2, with D tentatively TRBD1 (6 bases). The V end was cut by 0 bases, the J end by 6 bases, with 8 bases between. Germline V gene lookup returns CDR1 SGHVS and CDR2 FQNEAQ. This CDR3 has 13 residues. CDR3 loop: CASSLAAGDGYTF. DNA for the CDR3: TGTGCCAGCAGCTTAGCGGCAGGGGATGGCTACACCTTC.

The CDR3 protein is CASSSSYRGGNTIYF. CDR3 sequence (DNA): TGTGCCAGCAGTTCTTCCTACAGGGGTGGAAACACCATATATTTT. V usage is TRBV28 and J usage is TRBJ1-3; 7 positions match TRBD1. The V gene's germline CDR1 is MDHEN and CDR2 SYDVKM. This CDR3 is built from 15 residues. Losses at the gene ends were 4 bases for V and 3 bases for J; bases not matched to a gene: 6.

The chain links TRBV27 to TRBJ2-7, with TRBD1 matching over 8 bases. The V and J ends lost 7 bases and 0 bases, in that order; junction bases with no gene match: 5. CDR1 and CDR2 (germline): MNHEY, SMNVEV (reference sequence). CDR3 size: 14 residues. The CDR3 protein is CASTDRGGSYEQYF. The CDR3 DNA is TGTGCCAGCACCGACAGGGGAGGCTCCTACGAGCAGTACTTC.

The genes are TRBV2 and TRBJ1-5; D gene uncertain. The CDR3 contains 14 residues. V lost 7 bases and J lost 7, with 17 bases in between. Germline V gives CDR1 SNHLY, CDR2 FYNNEI. The CDR3 here is CASKFVANGQPQHF. CDR3 nucleotide sequence: TGTGCCAGCAAATTCGTGGCGAACGGGCAGCCCCAGCATTTT.

The chain combines TRBV30 with TRBJ1-2; D is perhaps TRBD1 (5 bases). Trimming removed 4 bases from V and 4 bases from J, with 19 bases in between. This CDR3 has 15 amino acids. Per germline, CDR1 GTSNPN and CDR2 SVGIG (reference sequence). CDR3 loop: CAWKEGWGGLYGYTF. Written as DNA, the CDR3 is TGTGCCTGGAAGGAAGGATGGGGGGGACTCTATGGCTACACCTTC.

This rearrangement joins TRBV19 to TRBJ2-2, with D possibly TRBD2 on 6 matching bases. Trimming left V 3 bases short and J 7 bases short, with 18 bases between. The CDR3 spans 16 residues. Germline V gene lookup returns CDR1 LNHDA and CDR2 SQIVND (reference sequence). CDR3 protein: CASSISLAGGVGELFF. Here the CDR3 DNA reads TGTGCCAGTAGTATCAGTCTAGCCGGGGGAGTCGGGGAGCTGTTTTTT.

The genes are TRBV6-1 and TRBJ2-5; D is perhaps TRBD2 (5 bases). Looked up from germline, CDR1 is MNHNS and CDR2 is SASEGT. CDR3 size: 14 residues. The V end was cut by 6 bases, the J end by 5 bases, with 16 bases between. The CDR3 loop is CASRLNLRRETQYF. CDR3 sequence (DNA): TGTGCCAGCAGATTAAATTTAAGGAGGGAGACCCAGTACTTC.